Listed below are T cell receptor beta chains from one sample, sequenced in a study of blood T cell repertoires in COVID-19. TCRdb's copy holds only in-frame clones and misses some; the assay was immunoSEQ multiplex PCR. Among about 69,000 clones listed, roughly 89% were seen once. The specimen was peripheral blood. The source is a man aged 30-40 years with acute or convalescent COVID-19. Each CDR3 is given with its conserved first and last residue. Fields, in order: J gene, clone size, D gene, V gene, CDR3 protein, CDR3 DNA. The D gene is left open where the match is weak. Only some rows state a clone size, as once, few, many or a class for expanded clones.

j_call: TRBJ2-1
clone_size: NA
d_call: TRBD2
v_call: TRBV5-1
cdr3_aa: CASVGGGAYNEQFF
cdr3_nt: TGCGCCAGCGTGGGCGGGGGAGCGTACAATGAGCAGTTCTTC

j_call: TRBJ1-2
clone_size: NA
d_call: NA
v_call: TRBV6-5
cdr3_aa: CASSYSGAYGYTF
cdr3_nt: TGTGCCAGCAGTTACTCAGGGGCTTACGGCTACACCTTC

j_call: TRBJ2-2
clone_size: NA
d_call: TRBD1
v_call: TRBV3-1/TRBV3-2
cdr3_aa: CASEDRDITGELFF
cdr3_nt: TGTGCCTCGGAAGACAGGGATATAACCGGGGAGCTGTTTTTT

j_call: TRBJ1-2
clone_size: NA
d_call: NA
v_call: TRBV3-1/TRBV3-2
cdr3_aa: CASSQALGRDGYTF
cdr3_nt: TGTGCCAGCAGCCAAGCACTGGGGAGGGACGGCTACACCTTC

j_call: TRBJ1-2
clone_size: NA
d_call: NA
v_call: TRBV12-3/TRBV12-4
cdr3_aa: CASSAGAGGYTF
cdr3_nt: TGTGCCAGCAGTGCGGGGGCGGGTGGCTACACCTTC

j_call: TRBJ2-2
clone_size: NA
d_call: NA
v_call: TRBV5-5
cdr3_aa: CASSFIPGGAAGELFF
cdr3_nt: TGTGCCAGCAGCTTTATCCCGGGGGGCGCAGCCGGGGAGCTGTTTTTT

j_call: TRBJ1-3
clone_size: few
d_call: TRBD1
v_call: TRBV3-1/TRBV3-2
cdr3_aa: CASSRTQGASGNTIYF
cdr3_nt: TGTGCCAGCAGCCGGACACAGGGGGCATCAGGAAACACCATATATTTT

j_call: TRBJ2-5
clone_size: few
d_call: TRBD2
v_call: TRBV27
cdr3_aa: CASSLSGLGGETQYF
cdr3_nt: TGTGCCAGCAGTTTATCGGGACTAGGTGGGGAGACCCAGTACTTC

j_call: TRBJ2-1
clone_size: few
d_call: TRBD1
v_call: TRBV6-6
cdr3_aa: CASSAGTDNNEQFF
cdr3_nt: TGTGCCAGCAGCGCCGGGACAGACAACAATGAGCAGTTCTTC

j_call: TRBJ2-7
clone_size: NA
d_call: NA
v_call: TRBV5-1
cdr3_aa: CASSLSGVDYEQYF
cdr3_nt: TGCGCCAGCAGCTTGTCAGGGGTGGACTACGAGCAGTACTTC

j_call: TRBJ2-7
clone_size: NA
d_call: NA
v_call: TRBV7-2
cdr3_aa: CASSLSSGVGGITYEQYF
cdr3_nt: TGTGCCAGCAGCTTATCGTCGGGGGTTGGTGGGATTACCTACGAGCAGTACTTC

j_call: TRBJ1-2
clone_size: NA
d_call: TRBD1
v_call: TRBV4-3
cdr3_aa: CASSQGPGQGRGSYGYTF
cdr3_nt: TGCGCCAGCAGCCAAGGGCCGGGACAGGGCCGAGGGAGCTATGGCTACACCTTC

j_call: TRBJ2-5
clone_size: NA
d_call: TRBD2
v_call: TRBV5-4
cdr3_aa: CASSHTAGPQETQYF
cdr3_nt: TGTGCCAGCAGCCATACAGCGGGACCCCAAGAGACCCAGTACTTC

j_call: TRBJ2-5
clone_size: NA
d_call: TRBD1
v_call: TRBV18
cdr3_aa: CASSFGQGAETQYF
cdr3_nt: TGTGCCAGCTCATTCGGACAGGGGGCAGAGACCCAGTACTTC

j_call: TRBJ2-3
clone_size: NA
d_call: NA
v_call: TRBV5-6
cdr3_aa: CASSLWASGTVADTQYF
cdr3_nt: TGTGCCAGCAGCTTGTGGGCCTCCGGGACTGTTGCAGATACGCAGTATTTT

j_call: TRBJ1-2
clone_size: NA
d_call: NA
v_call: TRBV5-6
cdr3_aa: CASSLIRSYGYTF
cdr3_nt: TGTGCCAGCAGCTTGATCCGCAGTTATGGCTACACCTTC

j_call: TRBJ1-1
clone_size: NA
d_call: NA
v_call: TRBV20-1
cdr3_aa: CSAGRETEAFF
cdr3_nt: TGCAGTGCCGGGAGGGAAACTGAAGCTTTCTTT

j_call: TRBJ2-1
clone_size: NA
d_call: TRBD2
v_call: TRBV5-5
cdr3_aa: CASSQLPGGGVYNEQFF
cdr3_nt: TGTGCCAGCAGCCAACTGCCGGGGGGAGGGGTCTACAATGAGCAGTTCTTC

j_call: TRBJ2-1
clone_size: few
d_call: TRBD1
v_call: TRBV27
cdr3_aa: CASSDGTDNEQFF
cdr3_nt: TGTGCCAGCAGTGACGGGACAGACAATGAGCAGTTCTTC

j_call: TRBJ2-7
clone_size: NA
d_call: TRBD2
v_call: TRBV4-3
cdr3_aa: CASSQGLAGSTYEQYF
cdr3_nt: TGCGCCAGCAGCCAAGGTCTAGCGGGATCTACCTACGAGCAGTACTTC

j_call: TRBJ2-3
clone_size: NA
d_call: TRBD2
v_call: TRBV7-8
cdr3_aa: CASSLAGGVTDTQYF
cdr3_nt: TGTGCCAGCAGCTTAGCGGGAGGGGTGACAGATACGCAGTATTTT

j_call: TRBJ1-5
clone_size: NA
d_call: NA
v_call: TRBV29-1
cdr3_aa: CSVGTGYNQPQHF
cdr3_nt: TGCAGCGTTGGAACAGGGTACAATCAGCCCCAGCATTTT

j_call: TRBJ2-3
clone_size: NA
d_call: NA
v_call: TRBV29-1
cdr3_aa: CSVDFPQSTDTQYF
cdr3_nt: TGCAGCGTTGATTTCCCCCAGAGCACAGATACGCAGTATTTT

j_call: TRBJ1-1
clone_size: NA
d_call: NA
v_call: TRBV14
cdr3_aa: CASSPRPGGGNTEAFF
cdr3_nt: TGTGCCAGCAGCCCCCGGCCGGGAGGCGGGAACACTGAAGCTTTCTTT

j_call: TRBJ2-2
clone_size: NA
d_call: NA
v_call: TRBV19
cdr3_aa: CASKNTRNTGELFF
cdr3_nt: TGTGCCAGTAAAAACACTAGGAACACCGGGGAGCTGTTTTTT

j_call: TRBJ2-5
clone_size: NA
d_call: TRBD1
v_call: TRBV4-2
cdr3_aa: CASSVGTGGTPWETQYF
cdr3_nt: TGTGCCAGCAGCGTAGGGACAGGGGGTACGCCTTGGGAGACCCAGTACTTC

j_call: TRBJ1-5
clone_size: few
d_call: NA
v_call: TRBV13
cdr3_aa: CASSYRQFQPQHF
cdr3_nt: TGTGCCAGCAGCTACCGACAGTTTCAGCCCCAGCATTTT

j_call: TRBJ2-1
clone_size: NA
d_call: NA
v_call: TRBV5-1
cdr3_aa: CASSLASDSYNEQFF
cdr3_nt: TGCGCCAGCAGCTTGGCGAGCGACAGTTACAATGAGCAGTTCTTC

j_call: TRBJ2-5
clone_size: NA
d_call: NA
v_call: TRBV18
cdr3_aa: CASSPALAEGTQYF
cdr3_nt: TGTGCCAGCTCACCTGCTCTTGCCGAGGGGACCCAGTACTTC

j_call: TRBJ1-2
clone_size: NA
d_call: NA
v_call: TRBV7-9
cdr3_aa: CASRPAAQGGFNYGYTF
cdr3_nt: TGTGCCAGCCGCCCCGCAGCTCAAGGAGGGTTTAACTATGGCTACACCTTC

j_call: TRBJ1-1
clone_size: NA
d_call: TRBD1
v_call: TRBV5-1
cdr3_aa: CASSPPGGSAEAFF
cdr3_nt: TGCGCCAGCAGCCCACCAGGGGGCAGCGCTGAAGCTTTCTTT

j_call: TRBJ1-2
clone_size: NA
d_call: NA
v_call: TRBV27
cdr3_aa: CASSLSAPGADGYTF
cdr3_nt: TGTGCCAGCAGTTTATCGGCCCCAGGGGCAGACGGCTACACCTTC

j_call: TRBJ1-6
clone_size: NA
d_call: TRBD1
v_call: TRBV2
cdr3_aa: CASSEEQGGNSPLHF
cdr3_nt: TGTGCCAGCAGTGAAGAGCAGGGGGGAAATTCACCCCTCCACTTT

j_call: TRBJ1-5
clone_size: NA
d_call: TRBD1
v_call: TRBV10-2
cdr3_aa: CASSRQGHSNQPQHF
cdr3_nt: TGCGCCAGCAGTCGACAGGGCCATAGCAATCAGCCCCAGCATTTT

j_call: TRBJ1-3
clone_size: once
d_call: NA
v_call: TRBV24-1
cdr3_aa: CATSDTPRGSSGNTIYF
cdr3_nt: TGTGCCACCAGTGACACGCCAAGGGGCAGCTCTGGAAACACCATATATTTT

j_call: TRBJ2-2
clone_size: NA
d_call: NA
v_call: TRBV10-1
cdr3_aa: CASSARGGELFF
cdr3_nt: TGCGCCAGCAGTGCTCGGGGCGGGGAGCTGTTTTTT

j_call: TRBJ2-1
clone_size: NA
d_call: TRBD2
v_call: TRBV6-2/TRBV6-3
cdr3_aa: CASSSVAGGSYNEQFF
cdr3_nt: TGTGCCAGCAGTTCCGTGGCGGGAGGTTCCTACAATGAGCAGTTCTTC

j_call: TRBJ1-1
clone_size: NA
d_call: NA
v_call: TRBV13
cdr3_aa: CASSLSRGTEAFF
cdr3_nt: TGTGCCAGCAGCTTAAGCAGGGGCACTGAAGCTTTCTTT

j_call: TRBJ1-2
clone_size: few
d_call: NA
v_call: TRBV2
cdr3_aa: CASRTGGYGYTF
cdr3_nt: TGTGCCAGCAGGACAGGAGGCTATGGCTACACCTTC

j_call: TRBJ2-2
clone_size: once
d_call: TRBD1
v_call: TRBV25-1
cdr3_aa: CATTGGPANTGELFF
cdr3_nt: TGTGCCACCACAGGGGGCCCCGCGAACACCGGGGAGCTGTTTTTT

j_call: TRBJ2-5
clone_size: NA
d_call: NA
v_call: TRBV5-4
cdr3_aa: CASSSRDSETQYF
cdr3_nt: TGTGCCAGCAGCTCCAGGGATTCGGAGACCCAGTACTTC

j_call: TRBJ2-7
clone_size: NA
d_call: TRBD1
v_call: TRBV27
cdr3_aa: CASSFRDSRSYEQYF
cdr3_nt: TGTGCCAGCAGTTTCCGGGACAGTCGCTCCTACGAGCAGTACTTC

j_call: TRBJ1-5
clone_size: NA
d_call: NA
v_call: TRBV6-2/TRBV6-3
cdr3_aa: CASSYPTSDTLYQPQHF
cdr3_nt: TGTGCCAGCAGTTACCCAACATCGGACACGTTGTATCAGCCCCAGCATTTT

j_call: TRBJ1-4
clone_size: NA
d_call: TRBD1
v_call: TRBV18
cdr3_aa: CASSLDRGRRTNEKLFF
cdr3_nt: TGTGCCAGCTCACTGGACAGGGGGAGAAGAACTAATGAAAAACTGTTTTTT

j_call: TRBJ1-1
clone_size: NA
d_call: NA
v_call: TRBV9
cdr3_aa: CASSSPWNTEAFF
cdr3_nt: TGTGCCAGCAGCTCCCCCTGGAACACTGAAGCTTTCTTT

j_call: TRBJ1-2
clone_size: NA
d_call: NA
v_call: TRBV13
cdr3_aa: CASSSGLGEVGYTF
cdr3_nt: TGTGCCAGCAGCTCCGGCCTGGGAGAGGTCGGCTACACCTTC

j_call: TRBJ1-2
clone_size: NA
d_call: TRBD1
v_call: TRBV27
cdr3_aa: CASSLEGQRLYGYTF
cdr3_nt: TGTGCCAGCAGTTTAGAGGGACAGAGATTATATGGCTACACCTTC